This entry features one T cell receptor (beta chain) sequence. The CDR3 runs 15 residues. CDR1 is LNHDA and CDR2 is SQIVND in the germline V gene (reference sequence). V was trimmed by 0 bases and J by 2 bases, leaving 11 bases between them. The source of the sample is a study of blood T cell repertoires in COVID-19. For the study at large: Material from acute and convalescent COVID-19 was sourced from the United States, Italy and Spain. Sample material is recorded as cDNA or gDNA derived from T cells, B-cell-depleted T cells, or PBMCs.

Participants were aged about 18 to 95 years, lived in around 22 US areas, and enrolled virtually. Original data processing: Reference gene primer amplification yielded estimated nucleated cell counts. Only in-frame clones appear in the TCRdb table, and some are missing; sequencing was by immunoSEQ multiplex PCR. That table gives V, J and clone size, and the DNA gave D and trimming. The data show under 250,000 clones, 87% seen once. This sequence joins TRBV19 and TRBJ2-7; the D is unclear. This sequence originates from a man younger than 45 who had recovered from COVID-19. The sample consisted of PBMCs or T cells enriched from blood (not recorded which). The CDR3 DNA is TGTGCCAGTAGTATAGAGGTGGCGGTAACCTACGAGCAGTACTTC. Its protein product is CASSIEVAVTYEQYF.